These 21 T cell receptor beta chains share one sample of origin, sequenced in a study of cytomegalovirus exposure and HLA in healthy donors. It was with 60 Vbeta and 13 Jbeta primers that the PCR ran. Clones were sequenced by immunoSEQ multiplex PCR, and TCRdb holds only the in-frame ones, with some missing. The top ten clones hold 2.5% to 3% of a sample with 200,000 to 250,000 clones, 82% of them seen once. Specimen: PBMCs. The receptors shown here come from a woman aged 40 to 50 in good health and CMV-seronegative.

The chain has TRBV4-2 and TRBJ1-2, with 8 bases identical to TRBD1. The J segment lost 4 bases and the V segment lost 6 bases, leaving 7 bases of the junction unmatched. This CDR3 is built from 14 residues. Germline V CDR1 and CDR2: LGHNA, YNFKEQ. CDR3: CASSKLGQGYGYTF. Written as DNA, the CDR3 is TGTGCCAGCAGTAAACTCGGACAGGGCTATGGCTACACCTTC.

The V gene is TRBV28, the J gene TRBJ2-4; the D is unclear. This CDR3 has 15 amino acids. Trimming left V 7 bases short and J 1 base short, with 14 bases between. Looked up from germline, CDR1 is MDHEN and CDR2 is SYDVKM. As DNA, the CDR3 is TGTGCCAGCACCGAATACAGAACGGCCAAAAACATTCAGTACTTC. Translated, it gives CASTEYRTAKNIQYF.

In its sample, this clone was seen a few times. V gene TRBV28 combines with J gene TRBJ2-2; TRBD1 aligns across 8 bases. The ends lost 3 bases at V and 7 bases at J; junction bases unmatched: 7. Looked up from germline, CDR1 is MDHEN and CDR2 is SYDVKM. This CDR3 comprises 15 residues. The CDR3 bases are TGTGCCAGCAGTTTCAGCAGGGGGCGAGTCGGGGAGCTGTTTTTT. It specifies CASSFSRGRVGELFF.

The CDR3 spells CASGGLGGIFTDTQYF. DNA for the CDR3: TGTGCCAGCGGAGGGTTAGGGGGCATCTTCACAGATACGCAGTATTTT. The genes are TRBV28 and TRBJ2-3; tentative D call: TRBD1 (7 bases). The ends were cut back, 8 bases at V and 2 bases at J, with 20 bases in the middle. CDR3 length equals 16 residues. Germline V gene data show CDR1 as MDHEN and CDR2 as SYDVKM.

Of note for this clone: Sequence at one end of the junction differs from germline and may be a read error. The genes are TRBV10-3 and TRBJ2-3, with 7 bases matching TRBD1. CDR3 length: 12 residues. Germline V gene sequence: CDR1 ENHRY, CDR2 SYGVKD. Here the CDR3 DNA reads TGTGCCACGAGAGCCGGGACAGATGCGCAGTATTTT. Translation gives CATRAGTDAQYF.

As DNA, the CDR3 is TGTGCCAGCAGGGGACTAGCGGGAGGTACAGATACGCAGTATTTT. This translates into CASRGLAGGTDTQYF. The rearrangement links TRBV2 to TRBJ2-3; 15 positions match TRBD2. From germline, CDR1 is SNHLY and CDR2 FYNNEI. The CDR3 is 15 amino acids. With 6 bases clipped from V and 3 bases from J, the junction kept 1 base outside the gene matches.

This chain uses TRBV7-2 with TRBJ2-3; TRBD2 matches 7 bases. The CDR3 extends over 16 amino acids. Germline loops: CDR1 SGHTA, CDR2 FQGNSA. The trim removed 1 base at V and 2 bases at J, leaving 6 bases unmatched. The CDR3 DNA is TGTGCCAGCAGCTTAGTAGCTAGCGGAAACACAGATACGCAGTATTTT. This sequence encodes CASSLVASGNTDTQYF.

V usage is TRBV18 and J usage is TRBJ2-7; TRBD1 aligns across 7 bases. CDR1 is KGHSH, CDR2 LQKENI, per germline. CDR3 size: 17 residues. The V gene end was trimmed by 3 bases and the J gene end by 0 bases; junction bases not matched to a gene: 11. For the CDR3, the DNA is TGTGCCAGCTCACCGCTCCCTTTGACAGGGAGCTCCTACGAGCAGTACTTC. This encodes CASSPLPLTGSSYEQYF. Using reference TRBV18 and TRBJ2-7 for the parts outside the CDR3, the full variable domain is NAGVMQNPRHLVRRRGQEARLRCSPMKGHSHVYWYRQLPEEGLKFMVYLQKENIIDESGMPKERFSAEFPKEGPSILRIQQVVRGDSAAYFCASSPLPLTGSSYEQYFGPGTRLTVT.

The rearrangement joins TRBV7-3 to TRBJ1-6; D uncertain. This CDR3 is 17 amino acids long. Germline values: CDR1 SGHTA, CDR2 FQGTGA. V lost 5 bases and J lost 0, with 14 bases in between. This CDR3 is CASSQPTHSSYNSPLHF. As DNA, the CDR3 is TGTGCCAGCAGCCAACCTACTCACAGCTCCTATAATTCACCCCTCCACTTT.

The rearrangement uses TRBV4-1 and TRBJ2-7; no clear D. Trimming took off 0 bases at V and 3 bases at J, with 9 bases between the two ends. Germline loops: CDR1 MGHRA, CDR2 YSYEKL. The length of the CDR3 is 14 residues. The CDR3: CASSQDVDYYEQYF. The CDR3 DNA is TGCGCCAGCAGCCAAGATGTAGATTACTACGAGCAGTACTTC.

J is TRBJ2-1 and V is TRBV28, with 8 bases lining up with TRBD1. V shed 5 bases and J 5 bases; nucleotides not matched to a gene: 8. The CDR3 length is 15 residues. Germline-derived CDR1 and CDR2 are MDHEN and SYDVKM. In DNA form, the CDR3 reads TGTGCCAGCAGTCCGGGGGACAGGTGGAACAATGAGCAGTTCTTC. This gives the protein CASSPGDRWNNEQFF. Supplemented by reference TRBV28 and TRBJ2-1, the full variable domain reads DVKVTQSSRYLVKRTGEKVFLECVQDMDHENMFWYRQDPGLGLRLIYFSYDVKMKEKGDIPEGYSVSREKKERFSLILESASTNQTSMYLCASSPGDRWNNEQFFGPGTRLTVL.

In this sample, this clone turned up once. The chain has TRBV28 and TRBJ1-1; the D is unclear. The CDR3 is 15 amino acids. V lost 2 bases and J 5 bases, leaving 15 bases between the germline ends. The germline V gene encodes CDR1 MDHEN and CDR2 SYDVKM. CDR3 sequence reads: CASSLGGDIGTEAFF. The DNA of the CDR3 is TGTGCCAGCAGTTTAGGTGGCGATATCGGGACTGAAGCTTTCTTT.

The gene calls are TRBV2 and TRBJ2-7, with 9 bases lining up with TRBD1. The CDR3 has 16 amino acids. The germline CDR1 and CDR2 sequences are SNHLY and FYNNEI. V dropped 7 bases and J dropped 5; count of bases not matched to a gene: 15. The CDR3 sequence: CASTTPGWGQGNEQYF. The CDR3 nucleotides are TGTGCCAGCACTACGCCGGGGTGGGGACAGGGAAACGAGCAGTACTTC.

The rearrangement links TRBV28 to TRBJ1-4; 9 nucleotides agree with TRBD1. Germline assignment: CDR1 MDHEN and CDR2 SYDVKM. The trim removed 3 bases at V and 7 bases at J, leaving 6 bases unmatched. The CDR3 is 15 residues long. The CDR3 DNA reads TGTGCCAGCAGTTTGGACAGGGGCCTTGGTGAAAAACTGTTTTTT. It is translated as CASSLDRGLGEKLFF.

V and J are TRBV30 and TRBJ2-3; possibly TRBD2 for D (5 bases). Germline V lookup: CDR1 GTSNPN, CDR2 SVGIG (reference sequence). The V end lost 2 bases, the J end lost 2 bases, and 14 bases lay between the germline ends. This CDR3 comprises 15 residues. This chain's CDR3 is CAWSLSGGLTDTQYF. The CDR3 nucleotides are TGTGCCTGGAGTTTGAGCGGAGGTCTCACAGATACGCAGTATTTT.

The chain's CDR3 is CASSQVGLSGSGGAGQYF. The CDR3 DNA follows: TGCGCCAGCAGCCAAGTTGGGCTAAGCGGAAGCGGGGGCGCAGGGCAGTATTTT. The chain couples TRBV4-1 to TRBJ2-3, with 8 bases lining up with TRBD2. The trim removed 1 base at V and 11 bases at J, leaving 20 bases unmatched. The CDR3 loop spans 18 amino acids. CDR1 and CDR2 (germline): MGHRA, YSYEKL.

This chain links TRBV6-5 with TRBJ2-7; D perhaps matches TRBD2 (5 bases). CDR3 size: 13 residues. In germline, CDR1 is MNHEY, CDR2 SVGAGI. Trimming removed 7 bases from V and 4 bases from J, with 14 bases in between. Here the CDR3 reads CASKGPRGYEQYF. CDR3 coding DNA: TGTGCCAGCAAAGGACCTCGGGGTTACGAGCAGTACTTC.

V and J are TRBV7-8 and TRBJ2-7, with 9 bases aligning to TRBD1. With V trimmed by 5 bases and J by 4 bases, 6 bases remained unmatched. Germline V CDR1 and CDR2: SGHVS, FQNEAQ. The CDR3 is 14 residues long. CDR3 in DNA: TGTGCCAGCAGCCCCGGGACAGGGCCGTACGAGCAGTACTTC. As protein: CASSPGTGPYEQYF.

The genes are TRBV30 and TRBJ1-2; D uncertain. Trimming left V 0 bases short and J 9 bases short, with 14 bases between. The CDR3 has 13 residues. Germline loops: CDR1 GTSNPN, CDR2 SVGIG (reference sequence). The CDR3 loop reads CAWSVLEGDRYTF. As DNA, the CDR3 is TGTGCCTGGAGTGTTTTAGAGGGCGATCGCTACACCTTC.

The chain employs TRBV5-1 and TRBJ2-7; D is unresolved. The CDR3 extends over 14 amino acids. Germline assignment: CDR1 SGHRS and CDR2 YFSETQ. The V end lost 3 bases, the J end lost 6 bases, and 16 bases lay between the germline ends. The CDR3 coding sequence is TGCGCCAGCAGCTCCGTGCTGGAGCCGGGCGAGCAGTACTTC. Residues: CASSSVLEPGEQYF.

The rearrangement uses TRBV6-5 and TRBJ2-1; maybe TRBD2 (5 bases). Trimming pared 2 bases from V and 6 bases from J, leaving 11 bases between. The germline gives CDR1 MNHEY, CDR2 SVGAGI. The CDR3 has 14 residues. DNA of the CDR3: TGTGCCAGCAGTTACGGGTCGGGGTCCAATGAGCAGTTCTTC. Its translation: CASSYGSGSNEQFF.